The 3 T cell receptor beta chains listed next were all sequenced from one sample in a study of T cell responses to AZD1222 COVID-19 vaccine. TCRdb's copy holds only in-frame clones and misses some; the assay was immunoSEQ multiplex PCR. The sample consists of about 130,000 clones, over 90% of them appearing once. The source was peripheral blood, collected on day 0 of AZD1222 vaccination. These receptors all stem from an adult in good health.

The chain links TRBV3-1 (or the pseudogene TRBV3-2) to TRBJ2-3; TRBD2 agrees at 11 bases. The length of the CDR3 is 18 residues. Germline CDR1 and CDR2: LGHDT and YNNKEL (reference sequence). Trimming cost V 5 bases and J 3 bases; bases outside gene matches: 13. The CDR3 bases are TGTGCCAGCAGCTCCTCTGGGACTAGCGGTGGGAGGACAGATACGCAGTATTTT. Protein: CASSSSGTSGGRTDTQYF.

The gene calls are TRBV5-1 and TRBJ1-1, with D possibly TRBD1 on 5 matching bases. Germline CDR1 SGHRS, CDR2 YFSETQ. The V and J ends lost 0 bases and 1 base respectively, with 13 bases between them. CDR3 length: 16 amino acids. CDR3 sequence (DNA): TGCGCCAGCAGCTTGGGTATGGGGGTTGGGAACACTGAAGCTTTCTTT. Residues: CASSLGMGVGNTEAFF.

The V and J genes are TRBV4-1 and TRBJ1-4, with 9 positions matching TRBD1. V trimming: 5 bases; J trimming: 8 bases; junction bases outside the gene matches: 9. Germline V gene lookup returns CDR1 MGHRA and CDR2 YSYEKL. The length of the CDR3 is 15 residues. As DNA, the CDR3 is TGCGCCAGCAGCTCCACCGGGACAGGGAACGAAAAACTGTTTTTT. Protein sequence: CASSSTGTGNEKLFF.